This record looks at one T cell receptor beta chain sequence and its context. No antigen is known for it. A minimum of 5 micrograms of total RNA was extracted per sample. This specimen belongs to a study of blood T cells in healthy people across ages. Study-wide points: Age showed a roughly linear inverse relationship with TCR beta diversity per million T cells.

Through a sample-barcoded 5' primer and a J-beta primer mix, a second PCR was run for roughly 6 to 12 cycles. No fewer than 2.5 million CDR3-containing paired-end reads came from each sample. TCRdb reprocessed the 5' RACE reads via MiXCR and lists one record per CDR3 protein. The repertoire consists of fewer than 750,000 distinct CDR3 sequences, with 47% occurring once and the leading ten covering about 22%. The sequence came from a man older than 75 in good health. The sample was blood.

CDR3 loop: CSPWQVDNEQFF. The CDR3 nucleotides are TGCAGCCCGTGGCAGGTTGACAATGAGCAGTTCTTC. The chain carries TRBV29-1 and TRBJ2-1; D is undetermined. This CDR3 is built from 12 residues. Germline CDR1 and CDR2: SQVTM and ANQGSEA. Trimming took 8 bases from V and 5 from J, leaving 13 bases between them.